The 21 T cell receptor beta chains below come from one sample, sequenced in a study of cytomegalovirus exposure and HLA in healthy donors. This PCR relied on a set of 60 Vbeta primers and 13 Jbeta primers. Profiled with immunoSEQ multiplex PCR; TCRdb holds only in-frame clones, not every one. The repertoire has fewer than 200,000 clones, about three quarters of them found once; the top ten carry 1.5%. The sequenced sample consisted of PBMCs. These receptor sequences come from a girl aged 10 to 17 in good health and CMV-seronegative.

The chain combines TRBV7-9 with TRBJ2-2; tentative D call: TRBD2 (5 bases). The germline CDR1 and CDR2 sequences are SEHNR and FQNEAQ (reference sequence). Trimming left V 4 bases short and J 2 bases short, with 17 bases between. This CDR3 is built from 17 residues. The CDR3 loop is CASSSPGFPLNTGELFF. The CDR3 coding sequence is TGTGCCAGCAGCTCACCGGGGTTCCCACTAAACACCGGGGAGCTGTTTTTT. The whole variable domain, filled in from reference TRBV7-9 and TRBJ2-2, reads DTGVSQNPRHKITKRGQNVTFRCDPISEHNRLYWYRQTLGQGPEFLTYFQNEAQLEKSRLLSDRFSAERPKGSFSTLEIQRTEQGDSAMYLCASSSPGFPLNTGELFFGEGSRLTVL.

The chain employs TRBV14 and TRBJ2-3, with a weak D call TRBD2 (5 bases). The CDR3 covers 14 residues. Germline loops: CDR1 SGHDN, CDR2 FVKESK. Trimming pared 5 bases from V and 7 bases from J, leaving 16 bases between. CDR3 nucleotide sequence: TGTGCCAGCAGCGCCGCAGCGGTAAGCAATACGCAGTATTTT. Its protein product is CASSAAAVSNTQYF.

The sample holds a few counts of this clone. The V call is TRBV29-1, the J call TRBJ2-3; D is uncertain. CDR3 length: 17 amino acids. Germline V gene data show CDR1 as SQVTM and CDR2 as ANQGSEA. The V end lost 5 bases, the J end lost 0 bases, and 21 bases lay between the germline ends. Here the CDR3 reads CSVFLEKTYTSTDTQYF. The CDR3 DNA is TGCAGCGTTTTTTTAGAAAAGACTTACACTAGCACAGATACGCAGTATTTT.

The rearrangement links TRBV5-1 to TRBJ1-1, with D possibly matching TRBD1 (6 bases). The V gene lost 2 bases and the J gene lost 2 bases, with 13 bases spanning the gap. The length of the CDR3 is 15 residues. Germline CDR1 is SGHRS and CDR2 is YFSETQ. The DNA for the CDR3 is TGCGCCAGCAGCTTAGGAACAGGGCCCAACACTGAAGCTTTCTTT. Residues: CASSLGTGPNTEAFF.

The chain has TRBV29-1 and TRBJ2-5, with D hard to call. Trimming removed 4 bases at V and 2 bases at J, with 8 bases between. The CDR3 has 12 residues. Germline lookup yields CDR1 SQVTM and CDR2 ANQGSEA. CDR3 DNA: TGCAGCGTTGGGCTCGTTCAAGAGACCCAGTACTTC. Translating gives CSVGLVQETQYF. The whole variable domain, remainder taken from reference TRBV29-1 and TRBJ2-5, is SAVISQKPSRDICQRGTSLTIQCQVDSQVTMMFWYRQQPGQSLTLIATANQGSEATYESGFVIDKFPISRPNLTFSTLTVSNMSPEDSSIYLCSVGLVQETQYFGPGTRLLVL.

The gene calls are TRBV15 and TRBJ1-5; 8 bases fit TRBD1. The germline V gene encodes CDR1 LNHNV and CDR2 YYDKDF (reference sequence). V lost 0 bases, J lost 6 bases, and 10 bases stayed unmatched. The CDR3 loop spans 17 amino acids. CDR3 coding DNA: TGTGCCACCAGCAGAGATTTGCGACAGGGGAAGGGTCAGCCCCAGCATTTT. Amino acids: CATSRDLRQGKGQPQHF.

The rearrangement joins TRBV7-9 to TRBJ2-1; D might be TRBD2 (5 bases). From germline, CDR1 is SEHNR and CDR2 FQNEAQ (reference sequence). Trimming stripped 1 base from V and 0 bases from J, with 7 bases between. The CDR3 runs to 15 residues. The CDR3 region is CASSLGESSYNEQFF. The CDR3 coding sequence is TGTGCCAGCAGCTTAGGGGAGAGCTCCTACAATGAGCAGTTCTTC.

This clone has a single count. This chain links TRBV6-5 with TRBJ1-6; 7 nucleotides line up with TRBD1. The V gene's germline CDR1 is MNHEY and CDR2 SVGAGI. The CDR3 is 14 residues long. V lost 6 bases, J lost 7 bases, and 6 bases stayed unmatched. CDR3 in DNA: TGTGCCAGCAGGCCGACAGGGAAGAATTCACCCCTCCACTTT. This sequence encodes CASRPTGKNSPLHF.

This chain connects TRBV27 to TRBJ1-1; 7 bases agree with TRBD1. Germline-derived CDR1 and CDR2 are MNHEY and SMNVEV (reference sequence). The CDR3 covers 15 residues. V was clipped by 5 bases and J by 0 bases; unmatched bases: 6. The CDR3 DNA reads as TGTGCCAGCAGTACCCGGGACAGAATGAACACTGAAGCTTTCTTT. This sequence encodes CASSTRDRMNTEAFF.

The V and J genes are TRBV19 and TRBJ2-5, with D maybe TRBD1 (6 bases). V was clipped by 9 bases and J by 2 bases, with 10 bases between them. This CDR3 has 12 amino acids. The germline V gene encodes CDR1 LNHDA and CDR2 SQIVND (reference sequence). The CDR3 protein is CASRDNQETQYF. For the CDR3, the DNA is TGTGCCAGCCGGGACAATCAAGAGACCCAGTACTTC.

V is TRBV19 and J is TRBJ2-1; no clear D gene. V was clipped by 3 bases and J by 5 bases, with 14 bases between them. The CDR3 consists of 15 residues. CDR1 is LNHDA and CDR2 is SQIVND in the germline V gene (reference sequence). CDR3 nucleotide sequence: TGTGCCAGTAGTATCAGCCCAGGTTGGAACAATGAGCAGTTCTTC. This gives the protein CASSISPGWNNEQFF.

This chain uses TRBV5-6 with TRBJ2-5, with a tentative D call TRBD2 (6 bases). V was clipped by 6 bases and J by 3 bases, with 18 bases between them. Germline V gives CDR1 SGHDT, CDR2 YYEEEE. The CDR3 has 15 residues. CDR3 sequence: CASNPVGLAKETQYF. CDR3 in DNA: TGTGCCAGCAACCCCGTGGGGCTAGCGAAAGAGACCCAGTACTTC.

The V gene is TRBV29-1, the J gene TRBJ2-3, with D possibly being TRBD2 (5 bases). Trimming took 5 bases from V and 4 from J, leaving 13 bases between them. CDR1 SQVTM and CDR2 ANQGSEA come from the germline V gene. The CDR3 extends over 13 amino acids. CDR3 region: CSVSGGDADTQYF. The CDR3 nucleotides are TGCAGCGTTTCTGGAGGAGATGCAGATACGCAGTATTTT.

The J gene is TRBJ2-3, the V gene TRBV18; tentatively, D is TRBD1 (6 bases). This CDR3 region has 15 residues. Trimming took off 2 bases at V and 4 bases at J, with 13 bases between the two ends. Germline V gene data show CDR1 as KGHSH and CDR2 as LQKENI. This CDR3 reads CASSPATKGADTQYF. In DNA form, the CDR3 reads TGTGCCAGCTCACCAGCCACCAAGGGGGCAGATACGCAGTATTTT.

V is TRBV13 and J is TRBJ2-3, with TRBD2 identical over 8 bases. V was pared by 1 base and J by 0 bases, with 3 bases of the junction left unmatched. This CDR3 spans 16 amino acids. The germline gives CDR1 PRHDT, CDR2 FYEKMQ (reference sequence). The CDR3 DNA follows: TGTGCCAGCAGCTTAGCGCGGGGGGCGAGCACAGATACGCAGTATTTT. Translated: CASSLARGASTDTQYF.

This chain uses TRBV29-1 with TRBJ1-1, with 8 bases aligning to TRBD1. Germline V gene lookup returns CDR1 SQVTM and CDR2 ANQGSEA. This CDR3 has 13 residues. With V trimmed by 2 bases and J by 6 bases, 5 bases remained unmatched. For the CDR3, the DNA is TGCAGCGTTGAATCGCCAGGGGGCCCTGAAGCTTTCTTT. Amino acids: CSVESPGGPEAFF.

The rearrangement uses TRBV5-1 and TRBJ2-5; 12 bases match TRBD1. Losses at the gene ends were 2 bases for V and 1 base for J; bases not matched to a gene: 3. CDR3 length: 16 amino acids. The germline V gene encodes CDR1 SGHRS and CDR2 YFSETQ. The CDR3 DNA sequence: TGCGCCAGCAGCTTTGGGACAGGGGGCTTCCAAGAGACCCAGTACTTC. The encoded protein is CASSFGTGGFQETQYF.

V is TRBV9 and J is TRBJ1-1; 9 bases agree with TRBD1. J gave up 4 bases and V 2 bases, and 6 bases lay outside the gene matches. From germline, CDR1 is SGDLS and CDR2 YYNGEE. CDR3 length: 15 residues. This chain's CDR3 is CASSVGDRAGTEAFF. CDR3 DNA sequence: TGTGCCAGCAGCGTGGGGGACAGGGCGGGCACTGAAGCTTTCTTT. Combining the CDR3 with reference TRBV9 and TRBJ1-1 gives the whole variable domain DSGVTQTPKHLITATGQRVTLRCSPRSGDLSVYWYQQSLDQGLQFLIQYYNGEERAKGNILERFSAQQFPDLHSELNLSSLELGDSALYFCASSVGDRAGTEAFFGQGTRLTVV.

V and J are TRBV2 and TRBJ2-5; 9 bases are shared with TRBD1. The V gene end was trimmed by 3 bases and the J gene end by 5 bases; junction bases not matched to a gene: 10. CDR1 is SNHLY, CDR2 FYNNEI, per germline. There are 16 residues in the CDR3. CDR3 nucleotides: TGTGCCAGCAGTGATGGGACAGGGCTTGTTGAGGAGACCCAGTACTTC. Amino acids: CASSDGTGLVEETQYF.

The CDR3 sequence is CASSVADGVTEAFF. In nucleotides, the CDR3 is TGTGCCAGCAGCGTAGCTGACGGGGTGACTGAAGCTTTCTTT. V is TRBV9 and J is TRBJ1-1; D gene uncertain. CDR3 size: 14 residues. V lost 0 bases and J 5 bases, leaving 11 bases between the germline ends. Germline V gives CDR1 SGDLS, CDR2 YYNGEE. Drawing the rest from reference TRBV9 and TRBJ1-1, the complete variable domain is DSGVTQTPKHLITATGQRVTLRCSPRSGDLSVYWYQQSLDQGLQFLIQYYNGEERAKGNILERFSAQQFPDLHSELNLSSLELGDSALYFCASSVADGVTEAFFGQGTRLTVV.

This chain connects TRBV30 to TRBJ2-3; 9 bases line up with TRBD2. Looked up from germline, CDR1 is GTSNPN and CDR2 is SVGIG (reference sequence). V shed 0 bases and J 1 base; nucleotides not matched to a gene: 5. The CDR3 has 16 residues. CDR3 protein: CAWSVESGGRTDTQYF. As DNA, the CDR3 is TGTGCCTGGAGTGTAGAGAGCGGGGGGCGCACAGATACGCAGTATTTT. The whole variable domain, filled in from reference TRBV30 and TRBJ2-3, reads SQTIHQWPATLVQPVGSPLSLECTVEGTSNPNLYWYRQAAGRGLQLLFYSVGIGQISSEVPQNLSASRPQDRQFILSSKKLLLSDSGFYLCAWSVESGGRTDTQYFGPGTRLTVL.